The present T cell receptor beta chain was sequenced within a study of T-cell memory formation after mild COVID-19. General study results and limits: Nothing showed for sure that second-wave clones peaking on day 37 were SARS-CoV-2 specific. Later expanders leaned CD4+, whereas clones that contracted between day 15 and 85 were balanced CD4/CD8. CD8+ contracting clones occupied EMRA, while CD4+ ones occupied mainly CM and EM.

Employing constant-segment primers, 5'RACE generated TCR alpha and TCR beta cDNA libraries bearing sample barcodes and UMIs. A single record per CDR3 protein comes from TCRdb applying MiXCR to the 5' RACE reads. The sample shows 40,000 to 55,000 distinct CDR3 sequences, about 12% of them seen only once. This clonotype was recorded a few times. Antigen specificity is unknown. The CDR3 length is 12 residues. Germline CDR1 is SGHDT and CDR2 is YYEEEE. V lost 1 base and J lost 9, with 11 bases in between. The clonotype originates from a man between 18 and 35 years old who had mild COVID-19 (a few samples of this study predate the infection). Cell type and time point are not known. The source material was PBMCs or a T cell subset sorted from them (not recorded which). The chain joins TRBV5-6 to TRBJ2-7; D remains unclear. DNA of the CDR3: TGTGCCAGCAGCTTGCGGCACACCGGGCAGTACGTC. Protein: CASSLRHTGQYV.